This TCR beta chain was sequenced for a study of T cell responses to AZD1222 COVID-19 vaccine. General study points: Mostly white British, mostly female donors; authors suggested clonal diversity may be underestimated. Only a handful of people who got AZD1222 tested seropositive at baseline. Increases in Spike-specific TCR breadth and depth were seen after two AZD1222 doses.

Data came from immunoSEQ multiplex PCR; TCRdb stores just in-frame clones and leaves some out. Of 200,000 or so clones in the sample, almost 95% are singletons; the top ten hold about 9.2%. On this clone itself: No antigen is known for it.

This CDR3 region has 14 residues. CDR1 and CDR2 (germline): SNHLY, FYNNEI. Between the trimmed V and J ends, which lost 8 bases and 2 bases, there was a span of 15 bases. The source material was peripheral blood, sampled on day 0 of AZD1222 vaccination. This clonotype was sampled from an adult in good health. This chain joins TRBV2 and TRBJ1-2; D uncertain. CDR3 protein: CASEEGRGNYGYTF. CDR3 DNA sequence: TGTGCCAGCGAAGAAGGACGGGGAAACTATGGCTACACCTTC.